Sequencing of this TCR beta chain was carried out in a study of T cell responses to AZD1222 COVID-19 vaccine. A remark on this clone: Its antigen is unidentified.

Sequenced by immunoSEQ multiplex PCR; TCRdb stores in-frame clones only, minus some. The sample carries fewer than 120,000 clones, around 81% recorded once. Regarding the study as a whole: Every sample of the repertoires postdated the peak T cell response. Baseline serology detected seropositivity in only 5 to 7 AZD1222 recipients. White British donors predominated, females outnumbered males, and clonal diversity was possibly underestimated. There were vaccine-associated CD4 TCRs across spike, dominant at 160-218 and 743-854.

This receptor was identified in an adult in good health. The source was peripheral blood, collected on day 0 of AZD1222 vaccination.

The CDR3 sequence is CASSQGSSGSYEQYF. The CDR3 nucleotides read TGCGCCAGCAGCCAGGGTTCGTCGGGATCCTACGAGCAGTACTTC. The chain is built from TRBV4-1 and TRBJ2-7; TRBD2 is a possible D gene (5 bases). The CDR3 totals 15 residues. V dropped 3 bases and J dropped 1 base, with 13 bases sitting between them. CDR1 is MGHRA and CDR2 is YSYEKL in the germline V gene.